Presented here are 10 T cell receptor beta chains from one specimen sequenced in a study of blood T cell repertoires in COVID-19. The repertoire was sequenced with immunoSEQ multiplex PCR; TCRdb's copy has only in-frame clones and lacks some. The sample carries about 150,000 clones, roughly 84% recorded once. Sample: peripheral blood. The receptors stem from a woman aged 45-59 years with acute or convalescent COVID-19.

This clone was counted once. J is TRBJ2-7 and V is TRBV6-5, with D possibly matching TRBD1 (5 bases). This CDR3 has 14 residues. Trimming removed 2 bases from V and 4 bases from J, with 12 bases in between. The germline CDR1 and CDR2 sequences are MNHEY and SVGAGI. The CDR3 nucleotides are TGTGCCAGCAGTTACGAGGACAAGATATACGAGCAGTACTTC. Amino acid sequence: CASSYEDKIYEQYF.

CDR3 sequence: CASSSPTTDINTGELFF. In nucleotides, the CDR3 is TGTGCCAGCAGTTCCCCCACGACAGACATAAACACCGGGGAGCTGTTTTTT. The chain combines TRBV6-2 or TRBV6-3 with TRBJ2-2, with D maybe TRBD1 (5 bases). The CDR3 runs to 17 residues. The germline V gene encodes CDR1 MNHEY and CDR2 SVGEGT. Trimming removed 4 bases at V and 2 bases at J, with 17 bases between.

The chain has TRBV2 and TRBJ1-2, with D possibly TRBD1 on 6 matching bases. Germline CDR1 and CDR2: SNHLY and FYNNEI. V was cut by 5 bases and J by 8 bases, with 9 bases left in between. The CDR3 sequence is 11 residues long. The CDR3 loop is CASSYTGGYTF. For the CDR3, the DNA is TGTGCCAGCAGTTATACAGGGGGCTACACCTTC.

The chain combines TRBV27 with TRBJ1-6; D not certain. The V gene's germline CDR1 is MNHEY and CDR2 SMNVEV (reference sequence). V gave up 3 bases and J gave up 7 bases, with 13 bases separating them. The CDR3 covers 15 residues. The CDR3 DNA sequence: TGTGCCAGCAGTTTTAGTGACTCTCAGAATTCACCCCTCCACTTT. This translates into CASSFSDSQNSPLHF.

J is TRBJ2-5 and V is TRBV9; the match to TRBD2 covers 8 bases. The CDR3 is made up of 14 amino acids. V dropped 4 bases and J dropped 9; count of bases not matched to a gene: 11. CDR1 and CDR2 from the germline V gene are SGDLS and YYNGEE. CDR3 protein: CASSPGGDTLAQYF. CDR3 sequence (DNA): TGTGCCAGCAGCCCGGGGGGGGACACCCTGGCCCAGTACTTC.

J is TRBJ1-3 and V is TRBV15; D call uncertain. Per germline, CDR1 LNHNV and CDR2 YYDKDF (reference sequence). V lost 0 bases, J lost 3 bases, and 3 bases lay in between. The CDR3 runs 13 residues. The CDR3 region is CATSRDRGNTIYF. Here the CDR3 DNA reads TGTGCCACCAGCAGAGATCGTGGAAACACCATATATTTT.

This clone occurred a few times. The V and J genes are TRBV28 and TRBJ2-1; 10 bases match TRBD2. CDR1 is MDHEN and CDR2 is SYDVKM in the germline V gene. The V gene end was trimmed by 3 bases and the J gene end by 4 bases; junction bases not matched to a gene: 6. CDR3 length: 16 residues. CDR3 in DNA: TGTGCCAGCAGTTTCCTTACTAGCGGGATATACAATGAGCAGTTCTTC. It encodes CASSFLTSGIYNEQFF.

V and J are TRBV4-2 and TRBJ2-7, with 8 bases identical to TRBD2. The length of the CDR3 is 15 residues. Germline CDR1 is LGHNA and CDR2 is YNFKEQ. Losses at the gene ends were 4 bases for V and 0 bases for J; bases not matched to a gene: 5. CDR3 residues: CASSRGGGSSYEQYF. The CDR3 DNA follows: TGTGCCAGCAGCCGTGGCGGGGGGAGCTCCTACGAGCAGTACTTC.

The CDR3 loop reads CASSDRVGQGPQHF. CDR3 DNA: TGTGCCAGTAGTGACAGGGTTGGCCAGGGGCCCCAGCATTTT. The rearrangement joins TRBV19 to TRBJ1-5, with TRBD1 identical over 7 bases. The V and J ends lost 5 bases and 9 bases, in that order; junction bases with no gene match: 10. CDR1 and CDR2 (germline): LNHDA, SQIVND (reference sequence). This CDR3 has 14 amino acids.

The V call is TRBV19, the J call TRBJ2-1; TRBD2 aligns across 8 bases. There are 15 residues in the CDR3. Germline V gives CDR1 LNHDA, CDR2 SQIVND (reference sequence). V shed 3 bases and J 5 bases; nucleotides not matched to a gene: 6. The CDR3 is CASSIGSGSDNEQFF. CDR3 coding DNA: TGTGCCAGTAGTATCGGGAGCGGGAGCGACAATGAGCAGTTCTTC.